This entry lists 15 T cell receptor beta chains sequenced from one sample in a study of CD8 T cells in Susac syndrome. An input of about 0.5 to 1 ug of RNA was subjected to reverse transcription using random hexamers. TCRdb independently ran MiXCR on the immunoSEQ multiplex PCR reads; one entry per CDR3 protein. The sample includes fewer than 150,000 distinct CDR3 sequences, 90% to 95% seen only once; the top ten take 0.093%. The sample taken for sequencing was CD4+ T cells from PBMCs. The receptors come from a human donor with multiple sclerosis.

The rearrangement joins TRBV29-1 to TRBJ1-2, with a possible D match to TRBD1 (5 bases). Germline CDR1 and CDR2: SQVTM and ANQGSEA. The germline V and J ends were trimmed by 4 bases and 8 bases, with 17 bases remaining between them. The CDR3 has 13 residues. The CDR3 DNA reads as TGCAGCGTTGTAGGGGTTGGCCGGGGAGGCTACACCTTC. This codes for CSVVGVGRGGYTF. Variable domain in full (rest from reference TRBV29-1 and TRBJ1-2): SAVISQKPSRDICQRGTSLTIQCQVDSQVTMMFWYRQQPGQSLTLIATANQGSEATYESGFVIDKFPISRPNLTFSTLTVSNMSPEDSSIYLCSVVGVGRGGYTFGSGTRLTVV.

V usage is TRBV7-2 and J usage is TRBJ2-7; 8 bases map to TRBD2. The germline CDR1 and CDR2 sequences are SGHTA and FQGNSA. There are 17 residues in the CDR3. V shed 5 bases and J 3 bases; nucleotides not matched to a gene: 15. CDR3 coding DNA: TGTGCCAGCAGCCCAGCGAGGGGCGGGGGGAGACTCTACGAGCAGTACTTC. Residues: CASSPARGGGRLYEQYF.

V usage is TRBV12-3 or TRBV12-4 and J usage is TRBJ1-2; D is ambiguous. The CDR3 has 12 amino acids. V lost 3 bases and J lost 8, with 10 bases in between. The CDR3 sequence is CASSLSQTGYTF. Written as DNA, the CDR3 is TGTGCCAGCAGTTTGTCACAGACGGGCTACACCTTC.

The chain recombines TRBV7-9 with TRBJ1-2, with 10 nucleotides matching TRBD1. Germline CDR1 is SEHNR and CDR2 is FQNEAQ (reference sequence). The CDR3 runs 14 residues. The V and J ends lost 5 bases and 6 bases, in that order; junction bases with no gene match: 6. The CDR3 sequence: CASSLGQGSDGYTF. CDR3 nucleotide sequence: TGTGCCAGCAGCCTGGGACAGGGGAGTGATGGCTACACCTTC.

The chain uses TRBV7-2 and TRBJ2-1, with 8 nucleotides matching TRBD2. Germline V lookup: CDR1 SGHTA, CDR2 FQGNSA. The CDR3 runs to 17 residues. Germline trimming cut 1 base from V and 2 bases from J; bases unmatched to any gene: 7. The CDR3 bases are TGTGCCAGCAGCTTAGGCCCGCCGGGGGGGCCCTACAATGAGCAGTTCTTC. It specifies CASSLGPPGGPYNEQFF.

The rearrangement links TRBV7-2 to TRBJ1-6; maybe TRBD1 (5 bases). Germline V lookup: CDR1 SGHTA, CDR2 FQGNSA. V was shortened by 5 bases and J by 10 bases, with 15 bases between the two germline ends. The CDR3 loop spans 14 amino acids. Here the CDR3 reads CASSAPPGGSPLHF. The DNA for the CDR3 is TGTGCCAGCAGCGCCCCCCCCGGGGGGTCACCCCTCCACTTT.

The chain couples TRBV30 to TRBJ1-1; 9 bases are a match to TRBD1. The CDR3 length is 16 residues. The germline gives CDR1 GTSNPN, CDR2 SVGIG (reference sequence). Trimming took 4 bases from V and 6 from J; bases not matched to a gene: 15. CDR3: CAWIPRTRDRVSEAFF. The DNA of the CDR3 is TGTGCCTGGATCCCAAGGACTCGGGACAGGGTTTCTGAAGCTTTCTTT.

V is TRBV2 and J is TRBJ1-6, with D maybe TRBD1 (6 bases). V was shortened by 10 bases and J by 10 bases, with 17 bases between the two germline ends. This CDR3 has 13 residues. Germline V CDR1 and CDR2: SNHLY, FYNNEI. CDR3 sequence (DNA): TGTGCCATCAAGGGGGACATTGGCTCACCCCTCCACTTT. Its translation is CAIKGDIGSPLHF.

The chain employs TRBV20-1 and TRBJ1-4; TRBD1 agrees at 10 bases. The germline V gene has CDR1 DFQATT and CDR2 SNEGSKA (reference sequence). The V and J ends lost 6 bases and 6 bases, in that order; junction bases with no gene match: 10. This CDR3 comprises 15 residues. In nucleotides, the CDR3 is TGCAGTGCCACAGGTCTCGGGACAGGGGATGAAAAACTGTTTTTT. This gives the protein CSATGLGTGDEKLFF.

This sequence joins TRBV6-2 or TRBV6-3 and TRBJ2-5; 9 bases agree with TRBD2. The trim removed 0 bases at V and 9 bases at J, leaving 11 bases unmatched. The CDR3 is made up of 16 amino acids. Germline V gene lookup returns CDR1 MNHEY and CDR2 SVGEGT. The CDR3 sequence is CASSYSQRGEERPQYF. The CDR3 nucleotides read TGTGCCAGCAGTTACTCCCAGCGGGGGGAAGAGAGGCCCCAGTACTTC.

The chain joins TRBV29-1 to TRBJ2-3; D perhaps matches TRBD2 (7 bases). The CDR3 contains 14 residues. Germline V gives CDR1 SQVTM, CDR2 ANQGSEA. V lost 7 bases to trimming and J lost 0 bases, with 14 bases between them. The DNA for the CDR3 is TGCAGCGGGGGGAGGGGGTCCAGCACAGATACGCAGTATTTT. Translated, it gives CSGGRGSSTDTQYF.

The chain joins TRBV6-2 or TRBV6-3 to TRBJ2-3; D might be TRBD2 (6 bases). This CDR3 region has 16 residues. Looked up from germline, CDR1 is MNHEY and CDR2 is SVGEGT. V was cut by 8 bases and J by 0 bases, with 18 bases left in between. The CDR3 reads CASSHWAGPSTDTQYF. The CDR3 bases are TGTGCCAGCTCACACTGGGCGGGACCAAGCACAGATACGCAGTATTTT.

V gene TRBV12-3 or TRBV12-4 combines with J gene TRBJ1-2; D not resolved. The V and J ends lost 5 bases and 1 base respectively, with 8 bases between them. This CDR3 comprises 13 residues. The CDR3 protein is CASSILSNYGYTF. The CDR3 bases are TGTGCCAGCAGTATCTTGAGTAACTATGGCTACACCTTC.

The V gene is TRBV5-1, the J gene TRBJ2-1, with 15 bases fitting TRBD2. Germline assignment: CDR1 SGHRS and CDR2 YFSETQ. V was clipped by 5 bases and J by 7 bases; unmatched bases: 7. The CDR3 totals 16 residues. CDR3 amino acids: CASRRTSGGVQNEQFF. The CDR3 region has the DNA TGCGCCAGCAGGAGGACTAGCGGGGGGGTACAGAATGAGCAGTTCTTC. The complete variable domain, with remaining parts taken from reference TRBV5-1 and TRBJ2-1, reads KAGVTQTPRYLIKTRGQQVTLSCSPISGHRSVSWYQQTPGQGLQFLFEYFSETQRNKGNFPGRFSGRQFSNSRSEMNVSTLELGDSALYLCASRRTSGGVQNEQFFGPGTRLTVL.

The V gene is TRBV9, the J gene TRBJ1-4; D uncertain. The CDR3 runs 12 residues. CDR1 is SGDLS and CDR2 is YYNGEE in the germline V gene. V lost 7 bases to trimming and J lost 3 bases, with 7 bases between them. The CDR3 coding sequence is TGTGCCAGCGGCCGTCCTAATGAAAAACTGTTTTTT. Its protein is CASGRPNEKLFF.